The source of this TCR beta chain is a study of STAT5B mutations in CD4+ large granular lymphocyte leukemia. About the research overall: The CDR3 'QG' motif was associated with a particular HLA allele among healthy donors. Study results and caveats: The CD4+ versus CD8+ T-LGLL clonality difference may reflect limited sample size.

Germline assignment: CDR1 KGHSH and CDR2 LQKENI. The junction had 5 bases not matched to a gene; V was cut back by 0 bases and J by 8 bases. CDR3 size: 14 residues. Sequencing was at survey level. In the study's own analysis: Productive clonotypes were detectable down to 2.59 x 10-5 frequency. TCRdb's table, derived via immunoSEQ multiplex PCR, lists solely in-frame clones and lacks some. The DNA was the basis for D and trimming; V, J and clone size are from that table. Altogether around 33,000 clones are present, around 82% being singletons, with the ten largest covering around 2%. Details on this clone: Its antigen is unidentified.

The sample consisted of CD4+ T cells from blood buffy coats. The V call is TRBV18, the J call TRBJ2-3; TRBD1 matches 7 bases. The source is a human donor in good health. This CDR3 reads CASSPPLTGTTQYF. The DNA of the CDR3 is TGTGCCAGCTCACCACCCTTGACAGGGACTACGCAGTATTTT.